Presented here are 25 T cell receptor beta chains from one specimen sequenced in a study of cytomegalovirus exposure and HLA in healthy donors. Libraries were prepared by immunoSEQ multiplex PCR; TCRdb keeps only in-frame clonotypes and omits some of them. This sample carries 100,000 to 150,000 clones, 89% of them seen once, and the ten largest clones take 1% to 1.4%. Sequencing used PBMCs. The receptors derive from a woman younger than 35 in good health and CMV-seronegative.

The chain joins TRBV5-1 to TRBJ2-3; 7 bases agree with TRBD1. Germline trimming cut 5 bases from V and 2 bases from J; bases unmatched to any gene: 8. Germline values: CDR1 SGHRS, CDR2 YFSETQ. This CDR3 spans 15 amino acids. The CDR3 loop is CASRKTGFDTDTQYF. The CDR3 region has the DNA TGCGCCAGCAGAAAGACAGGGTTCGACACAGATACGCAGTATTTT.

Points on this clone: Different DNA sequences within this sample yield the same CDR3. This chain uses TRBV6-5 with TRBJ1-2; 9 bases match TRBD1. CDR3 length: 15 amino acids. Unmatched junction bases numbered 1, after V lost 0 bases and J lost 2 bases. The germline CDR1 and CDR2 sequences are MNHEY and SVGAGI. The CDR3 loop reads CASSYSGTGNYGYTF. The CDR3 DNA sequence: TGTGCCAGCAGTTACTCTGGGACAGGGAACTATGGCTACACCTTC.

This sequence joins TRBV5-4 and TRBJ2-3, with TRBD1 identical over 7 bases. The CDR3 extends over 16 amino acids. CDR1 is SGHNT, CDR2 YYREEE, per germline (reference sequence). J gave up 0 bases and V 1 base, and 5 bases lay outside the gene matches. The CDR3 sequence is CASSLRGGQSTDTQYF. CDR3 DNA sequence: TGTGCCAGCAGCTTGAGAGGGGGCCAGAGCACAGATACGCAGTATTTT. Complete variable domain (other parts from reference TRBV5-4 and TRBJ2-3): ETGVTQSPTHLIKTRGQQVTLRCSSQSGHNTVSWYQQALGQGPQFIFQYYREEENGRGNFPPRFSGLQFPNYSSELNVNALELDDSALYLCASSLRGGQSTDTQYFGPGTRLTVL.

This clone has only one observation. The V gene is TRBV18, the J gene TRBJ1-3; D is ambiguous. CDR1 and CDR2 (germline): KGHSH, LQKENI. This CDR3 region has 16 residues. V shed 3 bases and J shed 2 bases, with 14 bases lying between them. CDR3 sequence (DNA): TGTGCCAGCTCACCCCGGGGAGGGTTCACTGGAAACACCATATATTTT. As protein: CASSPRGGFTGNTIYF.

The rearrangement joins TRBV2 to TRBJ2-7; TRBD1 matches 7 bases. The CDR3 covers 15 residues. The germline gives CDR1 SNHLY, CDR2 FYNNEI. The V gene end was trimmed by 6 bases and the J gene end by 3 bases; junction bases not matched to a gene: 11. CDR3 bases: TGTGCCAGCAGAGAGGGGGCTGGCGGTCTCTACGAGCAGTACTTC. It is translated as CASREGAGGLYEQYF.

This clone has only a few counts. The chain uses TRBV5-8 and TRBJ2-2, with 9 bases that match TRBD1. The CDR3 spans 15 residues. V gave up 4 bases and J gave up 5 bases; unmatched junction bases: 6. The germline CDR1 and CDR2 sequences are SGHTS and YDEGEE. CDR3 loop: CASSAGTGRTGELFF. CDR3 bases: TGTGCCAGCAGCGCCGGGACAGGGCGGACCGGGGAGCTGTTTTTT.

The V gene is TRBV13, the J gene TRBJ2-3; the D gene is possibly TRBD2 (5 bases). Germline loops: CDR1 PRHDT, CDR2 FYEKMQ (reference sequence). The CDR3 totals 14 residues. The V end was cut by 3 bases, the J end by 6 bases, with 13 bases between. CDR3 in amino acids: CASSFNSIADTQYF. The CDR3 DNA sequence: TGTGCCAGCAGCTTTAACTCTATAGCGGATACGCAGTATTTT.

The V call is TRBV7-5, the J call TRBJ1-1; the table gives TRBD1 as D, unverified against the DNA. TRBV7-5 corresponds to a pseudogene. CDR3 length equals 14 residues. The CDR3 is CVRSLVSGNFEAFF. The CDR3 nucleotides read TGTGTCAGAAGCTTAGTTTCAGGTAACTTTGAAGCTTTCTTT.

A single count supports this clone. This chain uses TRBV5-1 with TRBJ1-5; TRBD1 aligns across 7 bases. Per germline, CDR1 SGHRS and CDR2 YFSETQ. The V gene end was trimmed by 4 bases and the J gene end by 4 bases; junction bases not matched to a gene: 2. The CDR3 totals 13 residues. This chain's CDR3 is CASSPQGNQPQHF. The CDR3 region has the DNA TGCGCCAGCAGCCCACAGGGGAATCAGCCCCAGCATTTT.

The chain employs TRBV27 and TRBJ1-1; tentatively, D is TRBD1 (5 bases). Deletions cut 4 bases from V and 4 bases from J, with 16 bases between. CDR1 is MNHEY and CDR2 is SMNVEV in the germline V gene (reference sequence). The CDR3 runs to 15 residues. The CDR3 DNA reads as TGTGCCAGCAGTTCGCGGACGGGGGGACGCACTGAAGCTTTCTTT. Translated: CASSSRTGGRTEAFF.

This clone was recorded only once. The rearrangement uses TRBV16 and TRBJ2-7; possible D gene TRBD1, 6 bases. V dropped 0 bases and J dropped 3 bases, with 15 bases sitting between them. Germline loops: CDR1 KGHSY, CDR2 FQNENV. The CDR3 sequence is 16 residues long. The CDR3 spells CASSQSTPGHDYEQYF. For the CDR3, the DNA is TGTGCCAGCAGCCAATCCACCCCGGGACATGACTACGAGCAGTACTTC.

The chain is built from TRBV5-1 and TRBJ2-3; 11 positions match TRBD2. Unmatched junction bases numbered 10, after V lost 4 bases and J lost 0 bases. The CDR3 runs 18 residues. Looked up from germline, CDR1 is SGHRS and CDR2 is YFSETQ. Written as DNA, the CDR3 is TGCGCCAGCAGCCCACCGGGACTAGCGGCTTTTAGCACAGATACGCAGTATTTT. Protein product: CASSPPGLAAFSTDTQYF.

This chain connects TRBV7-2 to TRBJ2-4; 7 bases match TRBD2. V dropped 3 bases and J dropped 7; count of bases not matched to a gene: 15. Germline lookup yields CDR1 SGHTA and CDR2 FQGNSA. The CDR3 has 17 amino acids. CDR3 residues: CASSLPPREDRVNIQYF. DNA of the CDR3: TGTGCCAGCAGCTTGCCTCCTCGGGAGGATCGGGTGAACATTCAGTACTTC.

The CDR3 reads CASSLVEGHTNEKLFF. In nucleotides, the CDR3 is TGTGCCAGCAGCTTGGTAGAAGGACATACGAATGAAAAACTGTTTTTT. The rearrangement links TRBV5-4 to TRBJ1-4; TRBD1 might be the D (5 bases). In germline, CDR1 is SGHNT, CDR2 YYREEE (reference sequence). CDR3 size: 16 residues. V was clipped by 0 bases and J by 5 bases, with 14 bases between them. Using reference TRBV5-4 and TRBJ1-4 for the parts outside the CDR3, the full variable domain is ETGVTQSPTHLIKTRGQQVTLRCSSQSGHNTVSWYQQALGQGPQFIFQYYREEENGRGNFPPRFSGLQFPNYSSELNVNALELDDSALYLCASSLVEGHTNEKLFFGSGTQLSVL.

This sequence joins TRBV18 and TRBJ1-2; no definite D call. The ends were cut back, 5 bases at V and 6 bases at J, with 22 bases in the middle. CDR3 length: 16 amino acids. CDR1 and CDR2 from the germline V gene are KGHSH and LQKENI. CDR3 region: CASSATRTVMGDGYTF. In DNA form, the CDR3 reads TGTGCCAGCTCAGCGACCCGAACCGTCATGGGCGATGGCTACACCTTC.

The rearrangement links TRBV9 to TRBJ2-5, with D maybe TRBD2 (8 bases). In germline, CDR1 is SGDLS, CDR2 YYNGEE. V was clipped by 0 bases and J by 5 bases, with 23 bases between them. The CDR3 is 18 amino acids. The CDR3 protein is CASSVGYSGGGSSETQYF. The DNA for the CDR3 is TGTGCCAGCAGCGTAGGGTACTCGGGAGGGGGCTCATCGGAGACCCAGTACTTC.

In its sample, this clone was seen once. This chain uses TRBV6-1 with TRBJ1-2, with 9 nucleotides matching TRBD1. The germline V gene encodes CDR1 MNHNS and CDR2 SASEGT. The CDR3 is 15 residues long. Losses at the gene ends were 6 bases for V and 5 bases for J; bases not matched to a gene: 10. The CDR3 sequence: CASRSETGGWYGYTF. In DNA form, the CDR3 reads TGTGCCAGCAGGTCTGAGACAGGGGGTTGGTATGGCTACACCTTC.

The CDR3 sequence: CASSTTGVVTQETQYF. The DNA for the CDR3 is TGTGCCAGTAGTACGACAGGGGTTGTAACGCAAGAGACCCAGTACTTC. The chain is built from TRBV19 and TRBJ2-5, with TRBD1 matching 8 bases. Germline V gene lookup returns CDR1 LNHDA and CDR2 SQIVND (reference sequence). This CDR3 has 16 amino acids. After removal of 4 bases from V and 2 bases from J, the junction contained 9 bases not matched to a gene.

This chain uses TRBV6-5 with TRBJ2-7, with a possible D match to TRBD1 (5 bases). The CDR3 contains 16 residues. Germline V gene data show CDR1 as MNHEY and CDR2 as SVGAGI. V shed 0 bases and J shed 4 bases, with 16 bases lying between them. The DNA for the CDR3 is TGTGCCAGCAGTTACTCCGCGGCAGGGAAAAGGTACGAGCAGTACTTC. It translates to CASSYSAAGKRYEQYF.

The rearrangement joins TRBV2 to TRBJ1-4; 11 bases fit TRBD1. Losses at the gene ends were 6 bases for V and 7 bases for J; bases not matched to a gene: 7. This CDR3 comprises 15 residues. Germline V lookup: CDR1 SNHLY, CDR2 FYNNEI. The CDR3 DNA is TGTGCCAGCAGCGGACAGGGGGCGCGGGGTGAAAAACTGTTTTTT. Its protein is CASSGQGARGEKLFF.

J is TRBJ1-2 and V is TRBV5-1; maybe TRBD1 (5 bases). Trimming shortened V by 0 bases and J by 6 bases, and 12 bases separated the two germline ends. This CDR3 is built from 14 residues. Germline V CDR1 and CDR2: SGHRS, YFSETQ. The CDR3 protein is CASSLERGGDGYTF. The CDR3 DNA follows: TGCGCCAGCAGCTTGGAGCGGGGCGGTGATGGCTACACCTTC.

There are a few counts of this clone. CDR3 in DNA: TGTGCCTGTACCCTAGCCCCTCACTATGGCTACACCTTC. Translating gives CACTLAPHYGYTF. The J gene is TRBJ1-2, the V gene TRBV30, with D unclear. The CDR3 has 13 amino acids. Germline lookup yields CDR1 GTSNPN and CDR2 SVGIG (reference sequence). V lost 6 bases and J lost 3, with 14 bases in between.

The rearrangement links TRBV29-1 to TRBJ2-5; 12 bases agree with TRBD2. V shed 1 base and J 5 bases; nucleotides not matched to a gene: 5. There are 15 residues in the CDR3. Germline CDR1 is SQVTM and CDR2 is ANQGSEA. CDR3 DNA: TGCAGCGTTGAAGCCAAGACTAGCGGGAGTGAGACCCAGTACTTC. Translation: CSVEAKTSGSETQYF.

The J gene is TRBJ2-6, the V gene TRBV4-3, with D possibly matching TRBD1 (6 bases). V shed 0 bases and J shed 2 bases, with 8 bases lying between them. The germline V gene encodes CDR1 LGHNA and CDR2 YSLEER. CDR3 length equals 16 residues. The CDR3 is CASSQDEGAGANVLTF. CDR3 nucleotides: TGCGCCAGCAGCCAAGATGAGGGGGCTGGGGCCAACGTCCTGACTTTC.

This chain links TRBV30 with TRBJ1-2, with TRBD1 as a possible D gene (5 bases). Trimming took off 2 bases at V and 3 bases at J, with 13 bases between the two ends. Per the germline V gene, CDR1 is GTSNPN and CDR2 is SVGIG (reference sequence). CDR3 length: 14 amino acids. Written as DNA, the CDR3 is TGTGCCTGGAGTACGACAGTTACCGACTATGGCTACACCTTC. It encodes CAWSTTVTDYGYTF.